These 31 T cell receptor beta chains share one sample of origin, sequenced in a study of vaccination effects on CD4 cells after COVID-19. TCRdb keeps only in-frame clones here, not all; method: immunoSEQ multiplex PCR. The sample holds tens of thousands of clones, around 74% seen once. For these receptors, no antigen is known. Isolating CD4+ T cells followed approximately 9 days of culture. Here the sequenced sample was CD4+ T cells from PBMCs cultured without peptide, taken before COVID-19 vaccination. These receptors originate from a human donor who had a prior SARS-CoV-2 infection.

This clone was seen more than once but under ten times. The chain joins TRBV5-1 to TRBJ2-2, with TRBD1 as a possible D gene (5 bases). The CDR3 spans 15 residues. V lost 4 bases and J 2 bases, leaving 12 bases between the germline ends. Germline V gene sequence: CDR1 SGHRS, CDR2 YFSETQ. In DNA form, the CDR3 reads TGCGCCAGCAGCCTACAGGCCCTAAACACCGGGGAGCTGTTTTTT. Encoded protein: CASSLQALNTGELFF.

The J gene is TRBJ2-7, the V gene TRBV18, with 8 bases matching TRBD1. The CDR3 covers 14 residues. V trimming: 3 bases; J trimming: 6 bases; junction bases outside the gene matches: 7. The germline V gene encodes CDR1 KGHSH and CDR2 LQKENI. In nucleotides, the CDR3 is TGTGCCAGCTCACCGCCCGGGACAGGCCGCGAGCAGTACTTC. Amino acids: CASSPPGTGREQYF. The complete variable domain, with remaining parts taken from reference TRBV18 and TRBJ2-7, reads NAGVMQNPRHLVRRRGQEARLRCSPMKGHSHVYWYRQLPEEGLKFMVYLQKENIIDESGMPKERFSAEFPKEGPSILRIQQVVRGDSAAYFCASSPPGTGREQYFGPGTRLTVT.

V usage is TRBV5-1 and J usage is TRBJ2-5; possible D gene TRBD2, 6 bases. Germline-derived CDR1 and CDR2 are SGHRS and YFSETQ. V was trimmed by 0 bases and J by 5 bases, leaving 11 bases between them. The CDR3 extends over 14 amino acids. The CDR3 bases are TGCGCCAGCAGCTTGGGGTCGGGGAGGGAGACCCAGTACTTC. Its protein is CASSLGSGRETQYF.

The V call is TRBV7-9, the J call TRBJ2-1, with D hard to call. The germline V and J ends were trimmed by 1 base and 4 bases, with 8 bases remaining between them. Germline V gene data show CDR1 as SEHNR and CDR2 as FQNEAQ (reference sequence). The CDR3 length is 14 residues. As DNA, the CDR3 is TGTGCCAGCAGCTTAGAAGGGCCTTACAATGAGCAGTTCTTC. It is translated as CASSLEGPYNEQFF.

The CDR3 reads CASSRGGGNQPQHF. CDR3 sequence (DNA): TGTGCCAGCAGCCGCGGGGGGGGCAATCAGCCCCAGCATTTT. The chain employs TRBV6-7 and TRBJ1-5, with D maybe TRBD1 (5 bases). TRBV6-7 is assigned to the ORF class and has an uncertain function. CDR3 size: 14 residues. Between the trimmed V and J ends, which lost 6 bases and 2 bases, there was a span of 11 bases.

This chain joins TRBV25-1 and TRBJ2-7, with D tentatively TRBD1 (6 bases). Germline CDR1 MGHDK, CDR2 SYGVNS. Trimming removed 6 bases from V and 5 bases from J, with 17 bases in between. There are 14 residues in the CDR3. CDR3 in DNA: TGTGCCAGCAGCCTGTCTGGACAGTTCCACGAGCAGTACTTC. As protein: CASSLSGQFHEQYF.

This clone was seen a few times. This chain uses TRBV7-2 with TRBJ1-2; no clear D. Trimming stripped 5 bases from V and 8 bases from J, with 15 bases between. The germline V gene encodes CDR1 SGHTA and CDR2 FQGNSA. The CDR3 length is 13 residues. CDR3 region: CASSPRTDQGYTF. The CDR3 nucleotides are TGTGCCAGCAGCCCCCGGACTGACCAAGGCTACACCTTC.

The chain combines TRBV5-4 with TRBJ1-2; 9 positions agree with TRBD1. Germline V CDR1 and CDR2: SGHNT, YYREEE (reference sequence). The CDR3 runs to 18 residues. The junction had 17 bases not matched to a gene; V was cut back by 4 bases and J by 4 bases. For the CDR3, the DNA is TGTGCCAGCAGCCCCTCCCTTTTGGGGACAGGGTCGTTCTATGGCTACACCTTC. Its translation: CASSPSLLGTGSFYGYTF.

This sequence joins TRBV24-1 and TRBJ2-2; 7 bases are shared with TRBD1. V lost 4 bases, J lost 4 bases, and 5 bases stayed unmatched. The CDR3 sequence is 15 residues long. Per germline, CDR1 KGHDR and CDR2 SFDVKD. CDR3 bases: TGTGCCACCAGTGACGTAGGGGGCCGCACCGGGGAGCTGTTTTTT. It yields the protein CATSDVGGRTGELFF.

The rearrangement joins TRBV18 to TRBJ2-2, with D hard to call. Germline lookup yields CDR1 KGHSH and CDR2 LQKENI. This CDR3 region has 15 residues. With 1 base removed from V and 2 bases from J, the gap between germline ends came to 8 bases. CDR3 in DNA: TGTGCCAGCTCACCACAAGGATTTAACACCGGGGAGCTGTTTTTT. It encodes CASSPQGFNTGELFF.

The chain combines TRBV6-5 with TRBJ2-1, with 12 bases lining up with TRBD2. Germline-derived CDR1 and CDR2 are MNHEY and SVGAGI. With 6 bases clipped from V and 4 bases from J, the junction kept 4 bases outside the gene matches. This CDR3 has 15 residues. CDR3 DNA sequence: TGTGCCAGCAGCACTAGCGGGGGGAGGTACAATGAGCAGTTCTTC. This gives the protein CASSTSGGRYNEQFF.

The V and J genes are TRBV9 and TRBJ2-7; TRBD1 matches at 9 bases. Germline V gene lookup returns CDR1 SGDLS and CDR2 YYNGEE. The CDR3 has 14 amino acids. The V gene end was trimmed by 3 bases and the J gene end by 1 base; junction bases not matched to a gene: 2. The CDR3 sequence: CASSGGQGSYEQYF. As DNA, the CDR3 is TGTGCCAGCAGCGGGGGACAGGGTTCCTACGAGCAGTACTTC.

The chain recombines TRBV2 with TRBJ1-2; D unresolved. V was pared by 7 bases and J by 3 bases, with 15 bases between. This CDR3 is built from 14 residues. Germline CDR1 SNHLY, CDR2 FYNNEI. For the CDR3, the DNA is TGTGCCAGCACCCTGCAAGGGAGAGACTATGGCTACACCTTC. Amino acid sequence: CASTLQGRDYGYTF.

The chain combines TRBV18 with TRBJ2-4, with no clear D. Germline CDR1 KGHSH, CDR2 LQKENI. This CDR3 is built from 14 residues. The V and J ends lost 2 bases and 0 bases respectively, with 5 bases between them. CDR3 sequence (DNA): TGTGCCAGCTCACCAGGGGTAGCCAAAAACATTCAGTACTTC. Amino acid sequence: CASSPGVAKNIQYF.

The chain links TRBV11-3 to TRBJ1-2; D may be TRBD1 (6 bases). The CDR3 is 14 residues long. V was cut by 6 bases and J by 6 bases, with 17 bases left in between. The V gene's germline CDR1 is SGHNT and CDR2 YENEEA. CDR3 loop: CASSHTTGINGYTF. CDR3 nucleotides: TGTGCCAGCAGTCACACTACAGGGATTAATGGCTACACCTTC.

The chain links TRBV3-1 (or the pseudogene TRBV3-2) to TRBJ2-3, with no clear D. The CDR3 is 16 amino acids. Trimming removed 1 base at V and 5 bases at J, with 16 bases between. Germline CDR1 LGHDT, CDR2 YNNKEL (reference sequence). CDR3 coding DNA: TGTGCCAGCAGCCAAGTTTGTGGTACAACAGAAGATACGCAGTATTTT. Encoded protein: CASSQVCGTTEDTQYF.

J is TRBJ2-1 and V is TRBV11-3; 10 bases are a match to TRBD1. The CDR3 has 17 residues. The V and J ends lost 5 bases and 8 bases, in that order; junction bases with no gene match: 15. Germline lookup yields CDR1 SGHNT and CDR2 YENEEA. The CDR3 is CASSTRPPGTGDDEQFF. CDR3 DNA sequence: TGTGCCAGCAGCACAAGACCCCCGGGGACAGGGGACGATGAGCAGTTCTTC.

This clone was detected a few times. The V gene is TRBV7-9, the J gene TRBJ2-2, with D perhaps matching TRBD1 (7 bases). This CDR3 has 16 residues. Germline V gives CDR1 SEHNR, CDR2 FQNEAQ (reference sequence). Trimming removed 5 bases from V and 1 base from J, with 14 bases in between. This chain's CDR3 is CASSRGGTVNTGELFF. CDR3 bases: TGTGCCAGCAGCAGAGGGGGGACAGTGAACACCGGGGAGCTGTTTTTT.

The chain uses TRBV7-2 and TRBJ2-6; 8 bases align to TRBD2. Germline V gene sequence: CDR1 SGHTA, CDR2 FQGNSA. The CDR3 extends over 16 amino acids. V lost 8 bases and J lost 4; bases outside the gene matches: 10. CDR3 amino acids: CASGLGLASGANVLTF. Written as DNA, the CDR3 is TGTGCCAGCGGGCTTGGACTAGCTTCCGGGGCCAACGTCCTGACTTTC.

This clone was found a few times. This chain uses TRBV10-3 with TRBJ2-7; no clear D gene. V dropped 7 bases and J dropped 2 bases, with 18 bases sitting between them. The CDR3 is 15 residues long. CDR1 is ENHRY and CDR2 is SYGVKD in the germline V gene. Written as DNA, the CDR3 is TGTGCCATCAAAGAAGGGCCAGCGATGGCCTACGAGCAGTACTTC. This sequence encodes CAIKEGPAMAYEQYF.

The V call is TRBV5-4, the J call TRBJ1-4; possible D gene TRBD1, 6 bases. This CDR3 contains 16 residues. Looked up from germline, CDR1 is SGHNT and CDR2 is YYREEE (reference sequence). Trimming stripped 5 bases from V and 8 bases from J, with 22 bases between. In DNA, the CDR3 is TGTGCCAGCAGTAGAGACGGGGGCTCGACCCGGGAAAAACTGTTTTTT. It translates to CASSRDGGSTREKLFF. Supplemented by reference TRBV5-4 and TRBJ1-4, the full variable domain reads ETGVTQSPTHLIKTRGQQVTLRCSSQSGHNTVSWYQQALGQGPQFIFQYYREEENGRGNFPPRFSGLQFPNYSSELNVNALELDDSALYLCASSRDGGSTREKLFFGSGTQLSVL.

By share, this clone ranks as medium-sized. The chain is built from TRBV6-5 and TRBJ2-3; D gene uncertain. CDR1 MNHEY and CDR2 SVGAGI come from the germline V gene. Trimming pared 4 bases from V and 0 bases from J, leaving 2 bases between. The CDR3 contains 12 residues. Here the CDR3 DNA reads TGTGCCAGCAGTTCTAGCACAGATACGCAGTATTTT. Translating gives CASSSSTDTQYF.

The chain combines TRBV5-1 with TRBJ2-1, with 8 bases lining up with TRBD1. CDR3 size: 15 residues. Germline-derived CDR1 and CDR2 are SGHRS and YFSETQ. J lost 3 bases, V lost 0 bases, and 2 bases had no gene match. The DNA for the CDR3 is TGCGCCAGCAGCTTGGGACAGGGGTTCTACAATGAGCAGTTCTTC. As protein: CASSLGQGFYNEQFF.

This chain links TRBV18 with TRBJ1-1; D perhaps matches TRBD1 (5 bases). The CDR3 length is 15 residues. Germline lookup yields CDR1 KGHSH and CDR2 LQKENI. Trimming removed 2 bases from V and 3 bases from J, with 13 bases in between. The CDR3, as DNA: TGTGCCAGCTCACCATCTGGGGACCTCTACACTGAAGCTTTCTTT. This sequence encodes CASSPSGDLYTEAFF.

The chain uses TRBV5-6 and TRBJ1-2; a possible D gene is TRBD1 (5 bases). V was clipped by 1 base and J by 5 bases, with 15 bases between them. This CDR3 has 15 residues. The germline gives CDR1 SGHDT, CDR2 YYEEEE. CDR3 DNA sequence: TGTGCCAGCAGCTTGTTACAGGTCTTGGAGTATGGCTACACCTTC. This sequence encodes CASSLLQVLEYGYTF.

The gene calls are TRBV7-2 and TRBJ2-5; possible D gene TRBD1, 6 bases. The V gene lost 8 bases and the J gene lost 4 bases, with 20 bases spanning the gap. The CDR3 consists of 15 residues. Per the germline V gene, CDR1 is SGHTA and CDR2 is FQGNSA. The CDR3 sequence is CASQGVRGRGETQYF. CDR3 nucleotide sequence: TGTGCCAGCCAGGGTGTCAGGGGTCGGGGAGAGACCCAGTACTTC. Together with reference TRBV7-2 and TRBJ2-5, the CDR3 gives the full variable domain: GAGVSQSPSNKVTEKGKDVELRCDPISGHTALYWYRQSLGQGLEFLIYFQGNSAPDKSGLPSDRFSAERTGGSVSTLTIQRTQQEDSAVYLCASQGVRGRGETQYFGPGTRLLVL.

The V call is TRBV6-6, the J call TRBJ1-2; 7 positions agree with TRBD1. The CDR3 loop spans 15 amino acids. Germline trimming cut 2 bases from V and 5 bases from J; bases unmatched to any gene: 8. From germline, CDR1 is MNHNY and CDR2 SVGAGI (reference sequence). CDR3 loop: CASSYPGTANYGYTF. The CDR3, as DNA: TGTGCCAGCAGTTACCCCGGGACAGCAAATTATGGCTACACCTTC.

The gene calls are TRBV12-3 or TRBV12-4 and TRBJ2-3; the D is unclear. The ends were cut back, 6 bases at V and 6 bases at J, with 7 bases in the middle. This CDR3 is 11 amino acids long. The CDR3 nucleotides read TGTGCCAGCAGGGTAGGCGATACGCAGTATTTT. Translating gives CASRVGDTQYF.

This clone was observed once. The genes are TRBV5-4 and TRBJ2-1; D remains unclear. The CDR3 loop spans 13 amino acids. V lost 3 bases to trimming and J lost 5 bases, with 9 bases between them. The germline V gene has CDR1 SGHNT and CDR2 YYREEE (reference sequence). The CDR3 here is CASSSSMNNEQFF. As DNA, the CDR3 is TGTGCCAGCAGCTCTTCTATGAACAATGAGCAGTTCTTC.

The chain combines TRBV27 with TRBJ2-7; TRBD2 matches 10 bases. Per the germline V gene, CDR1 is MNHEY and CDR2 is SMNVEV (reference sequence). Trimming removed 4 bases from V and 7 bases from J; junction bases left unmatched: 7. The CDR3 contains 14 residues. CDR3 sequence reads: CASSSLSGRGEQYF. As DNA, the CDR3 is TGTGCCAGCAGTTCCCTGAGCGGGAGGGGTGAGCAGTACTTC.

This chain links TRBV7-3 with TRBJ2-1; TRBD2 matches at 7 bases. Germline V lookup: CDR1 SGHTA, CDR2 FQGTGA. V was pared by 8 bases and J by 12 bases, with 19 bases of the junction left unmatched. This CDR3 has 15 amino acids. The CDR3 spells CASQARGGMGQRQFF. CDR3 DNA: TGTGCCAGCCAAGCTAGGGGAGGGATGGGGCAACGGCAGTTCTTC.